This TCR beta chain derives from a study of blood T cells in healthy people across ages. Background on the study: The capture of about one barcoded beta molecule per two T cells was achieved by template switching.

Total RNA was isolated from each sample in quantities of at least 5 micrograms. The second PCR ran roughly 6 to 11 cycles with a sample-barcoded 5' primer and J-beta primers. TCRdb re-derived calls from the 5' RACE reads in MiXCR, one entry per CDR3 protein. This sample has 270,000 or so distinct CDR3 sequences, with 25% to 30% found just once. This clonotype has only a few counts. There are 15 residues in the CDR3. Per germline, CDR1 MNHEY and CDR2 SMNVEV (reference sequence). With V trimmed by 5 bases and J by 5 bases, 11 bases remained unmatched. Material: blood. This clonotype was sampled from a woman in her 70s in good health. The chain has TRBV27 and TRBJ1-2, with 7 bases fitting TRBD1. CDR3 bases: TGTGCCAGCAGTCGCGGGACAGCGAGGGGGTATGGCTACACCTTC. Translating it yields CASSRGTARGYGYTF.